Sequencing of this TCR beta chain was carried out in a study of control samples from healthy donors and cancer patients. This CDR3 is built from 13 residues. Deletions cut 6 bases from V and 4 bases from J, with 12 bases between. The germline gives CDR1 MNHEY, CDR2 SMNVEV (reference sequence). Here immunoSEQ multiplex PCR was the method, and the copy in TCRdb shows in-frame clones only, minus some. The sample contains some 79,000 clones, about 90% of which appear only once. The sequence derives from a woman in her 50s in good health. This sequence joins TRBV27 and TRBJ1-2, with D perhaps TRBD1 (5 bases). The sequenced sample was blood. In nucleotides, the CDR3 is TGTGCCAGCAGCCTACAGGCTACCTATGGCTACACCTTC. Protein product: CASSLQATYGYTF.